Below, one T cell receptor (beta chain) is given with its context. The data were obtained in a study of patients and donors after allogeneic stem cell transplantation. The V gene's germline CDR1 is SNHLY and CDR2 FYNNEI. V lost 4 bases, J lost 2 bases, and 7 bases stayed unmatched. CDR3 length: 15 amino acids. Each CDR3 protein gets one entry after TCRdb re-called the RT-PCR reads with MiXCR. The sample has about a million distinct CDR3 sequences; under 20% are singletons. The rearrangement joins TRBV2 to TRBJ2-7; 8 nucleotides align to TRBD2. The TCR sequence derives from a human donor who was either an allogeneic HSCT recipient or a stem cell or donor lymphocyte infusion donor (not recorded which). It is not recorded whose cells these are; they may come from a transplant donor. The material sequenced was blood, either unsorted or a sorted T cell fraction (not recorded which). In DNA, the CDR3 is TGTGCCAGCAGTGCTGAGGGACTAGGACCCTACGAGCAGTACTTC. Translated: CASSAEGLGPYEQYF.